These 7 T cell receptor beta chains were all obtained from the same sample, sequenced in a study of OX40 agonist ivuxolimab in advanced cancers. The protocol was immunoSEQ multiplex PCR, while the TCRdb copy is restricted to in-frame clones and leaves out a portion. Of roughly 50,000 clones in the sample, 90% to 95% were seen once. The sample consisted of CD4+ or CD8+ T cells sorted from blood, taken in a trial of the OX40 agonist ivuxolimab. The receptors were gathered from an adult with an advanced solid tumor such as melanoma, head and neck, liver or kidney cancer.

This clone was found once. Other DNA sequences in the same sample also yield this CDR3. CDR3: CASSQRIRDRGRQSPGEQYF. Written as DNA, the CDR3 is TGCGCCAGCAGCCAGAGGATCCGGGACAGGGGGCGGCAAAGTCCGGGGGAGCAGTACTTC. The rearrangement joins TRBV4-1 to TRBJ2-7; 12 nucleotides align to TRBD1. After removal of 3 bases from V and 7 bases from J, the junction contained 22 bases not matched to a gene. The CDR3 extends over 20 amino acids. Germline CDR1 and CDR2: MGHRA and YSYEKL.

The chain carries TRBV28 and TRBJ1-2; 8 bases line up with TRBD1. Per germline, CDR1 MDHEN and CDR2 SYDVKM. The CDR3 covers 13 residues. Losses at the gene ends were 8 bases for V and 5 bases for J; bases not matched to a gene: 7. The CDR3, as DNA: TGTGCCAGCCGGGCATGGACAGGGTATGGCTACACCTTC. Protein product: CASRAWTGYGYTF.

This CDR3 reads CASSSEGDRGNTIYF. The CDR3 DNA is TGCGCCAGCAGCTCGGAAGGGGACAGAGGAAACACCATATATTTT. The chain recombines TRBV5-1 with TRBJ1-3, with 7 bases aligning to TRBD1. Germline V gene data show CDR1 as SGHRS and CDR2 as YFSETQ. After removal of 3 bases from V and 4 bases from J, the junction contained 7 bases not matched to a gene. This CDR3 region has 15 residues.

The chain has TRBV7-2 and TRBJ2-1; D ambiguous. Looked up from germline, CDR1 is SGHTA and CDR2 is FQGNSA. V was cut by 5 bases and J by 0 bases, with 11 bases left in between. The CDR3 runs to 15 residues. As DNA, the CDR3 is TGTGCCAGCAGCGTTGACATCAGCTCCTACAATGAGCAGTTCTTC. The encoded protein is CASSVDISSYNEQFF.

The chain links TRBV27 to TRBJ2-5; D could derive from TRBD1 or TRBD2 (5 bases each). The J call could be wrong; TRBJ2-7 is a better fit for the DNA end. The V gene's germline CDR1 is MNHEY and CDR2 SMNVEV (reference sequence). CDR3 length: 13 amino acids. CDR3 loop: CASRDPRGHEQYF. The DNA of the CDR3 is TGTGCCAGCAGAGACCCACGGGGCCACGAGCAGTACTTC.

DNA of the CDR3: TGTGCCAGCAGTGACGACAGACTATCCTACGAGCAGTACTTC. It translates to CASSDDRLSYEQYF. The J gene is TRBJ2-7, the V gene TRBV25-1; D might be TRBD1 or TRBD2, each matching 5 bases. The CDR3 runs 14 residues. Deletions cut 3 bases from V and 1 base from J, with 10 bases between. Germline values: CDR1 MGHDK, CDR2 SYGVNS.

The chain couples TRBV6-6 to TRBJ1-4; D ambiguous. Germline V CDR1 and CDR2: MNHNY, SVGAGI (reference sequence). Trimming pared 6 bases from V and 0 bases from J, leaving 11 bases between. CDR3 length: 15 residues. The CDR3, as DNA: TGTGCCAGCAGCCGACGGATTGCAACTAATGAAAAACTGTTTTTT. It is translated as CASSRRIATNEKLFF.